What follows are 24 T cell receptor beta chains derived from one specimen sequenced in a study of control samples from healthy donors and cancer patients (TCRdb year 2020). The library relied on the immunoSEQ multiplex PCR assay. The table was pulled from immuneACCESS by TCRdb, which kept in-frame rearrangements only. Such tables lose some clones; where checked, under half of the loss comes from unresolved V genes, and the rest has no known cause. The sample table holds tens of thousands of clones, of which around 85% were seen once. The ten largest clonotypes hold about 36% of the sample. Sequencing was carried out using PBMCs. These receptors were collected from a man aged 70 or older with lung cancer.

The chain joins TRBV30 to TRBJ1-2; 9 bases map to TRBD1. The CDR3 has 13 residues. Trimming at V came to 3 bases and at J to 8 bases, leaving 7 bases not matched to a gene. Germline V CDR1 and CDR2: GTSNPN, SVGIG (reference sequence). The CDR3 region is CAWRGTGNSGYTF. Written as DNA, the CDR3 is TGTGCCTGGAGGGGGACAGGGAACAGCGGCTACACCTTC.

The chain is built from TRBV3-1 (or the pseudogene TRBV3-2) and TRBJ2-4; D might be TRBD1 or TRBD2, each matching 6 bases. V was clipped by 5 bases and J by 6 bases, with 17 bases between them. Germline CDR1 reads LGHDT; CDR2 reads YNNKEL (reference sequence). CDR3 length equals 15 residues. Here the CDR3 reads CASSTTGGPGNIQYF. For the CDR3, the DNA is TGTGCCAGCAGCACGACTGGGGGGCCGGGAAACATTCAGTACTTC.

The chain links TRBV2 to TRBJ1-1; D is undetermined. The CDR3 spans 13 residues. The V end lost 6 bases, the J end lost 7 bases, and 15 bases lay between the germline ends. In germline, CDR1 is SNHLY, CDR2 FYNNEI. The CDR3, as DNA: TGTGCCAGCAGGATTCTCGGGGAAGGTGAAGCTTTCTTT. Translating gives CASRILGEGEAFF.

The chain recombines TRBV30 with TRBJ1-1; D is ambiguous. The V end was cut by 5 bases, the J end by 1 base, with 17 bases between. This CDR3 is built from 15 residues. CDR1 and CDR2 (germline): GTSNPN, SVGIG (reference sequence). The CDR3 sequence: CAWSGPRRTNTEAFF. The CDR3 DNA sequence: TGTGCCTGGTCCGGGCCTAGGCGGACGAACACTGAAGCTTTCTTT.

The V call is TRBV11-2, the J call TRBJ2-5; unclear D gene. Germline CDR1 and CDR2: SGHAT and FQNNGV. CDR3 length: 12 residues. Trimming left V 5 bases short and J 7 bases short, with 11 bases between. This CDR3 reads CASSPEGATQYF. CDR3 nucleotide sequence: TGTGCCAGCAGCCCAGAAGGAGCGACCCAGTACTTC.

V and J are TRBV3-1 (or the pseudogene TRBV3-2) and TRBJ2-7, with 8 bases lining up with TRBD2. Germline V gene sequence: CDR1 LGHDT, CDR2 YNNKEL (reference sequence). The CDR3 has 14 amino acids. V dropped 6 bases and J dropped 5; count of bases not matched to a gene: 9. CDR3 region: CASSRGGSGDEQYF. The CDR3, as DNA: TGTGCCAGCAGTCGGGGGGGCAGTGGCGACGAGCAGTACTTC.

This chain links TRBV3-1 (or the pseudogene TRBV3-2) with TRBJ1-2, with 8 bases that match TRBD1. From germline, CDR1 is LGHDT and CDR2 YNNKEL (reference sequence). CDR3 length: 15 amino acids. V was clipped by 1 base and J by 10 bases; unmatched bases: 11. The CDR3 nucleotides read TGTGCCAGCAGCCAAGCGACACCGGGACAGGCCATCTACACCTTC. Protein sequence: CASSQATPGQAIYTF.

This sequence joins TRBV15 and TRBJ1-2; D is unclear. Germline-derived CDR1 and CDR2 are LNHNV and YYDKDF (reference sequence). The CDR3 runs 14 residues. V lost 0 bases, J lost 1 base, and 6 bases lay in between. Written as DNA, the CDR3 is TGTGCCACCAGCAGAGATAACCTTAACTATGGCTACACCTTC. Its protein is CATSRDNLNYGYTF.

The rearrangement uses TRBV6-5 and TRBJ1-3; D call uncertain. This CDR3 spans 14 amino acids. Trimming removed 4 bases at V and 3 bases at J, with 10 bases between. Germline V gene data show CDR1 as MNHEY and CDR2 as SVGAGI. Here the CDR3 DNA reads TGTGCCAGCAGTTTAGGGTACAGTGGAAACACCATATATTTT. It encodes CASSLGYSGNTIYF.

This chain joins TRBV5-1 and TRBJ1-4; D is unresolved. Germline V gene sequence: CDR1 SGHRS, CDR2 YFSETQ. V gave up 2 bases and J gave up 6 bases, with 2 bases separating them. This CDR3 has 11 amino acids. This chain's CDR3 is CASSLDEKLFF. For the CDR3, the DNA is TGCGCCAGCAGCTTAGATGAAAAACTGTTTTTT.

The J gene is TRBJ2-1, the V gene TRBV6-5; TRBD2 agrees at 10 bases. The CDR3 consists of 16 residues. CDR1 and CDR2 from the germline V gene are MNHEY and SVGAGI. Unmatched junction bases numbered 6, after V lost 4 bases and J lost 3 bases. The CDR3 spells CASSSRTSGFYNEQFF. Written as DNA, the CDR3 is TGTGCCAGCAGTTCCCGGACTAGCGGCTTCTACAATGAGCAGTTCTTC.

The V gene is TRBV19, the J gene TRBJ1-5, with 7 bases aligning to TRBD1. With 6 bases clipped from V and 3 bases from J, the junction kept 8 bases outside the gene matches. Looked up from germline, CDR1 is LNHDA and CDR2 is SQIVND (reference sequence). CDR3 length: 15 residues. The CDR3 nucleotides are TGTGCCAGTAGACAAGGGACAGCACACAATCAGCCCCAGCATTTT. This codes for CASRQGTAHNQPQHF.

For the CDR3, the DNA is TGTGCCAGCTCAGCTACAGGATCGAAAAACATTCAGTACTTC. Its protein is CASSATGSKNIQYF. This chain joins TRBV18 and TRBJ2-4; the D gene is possibly TRBD1 (5 bases). V lost 5 bases to trimming and J lost 4 bases, with 12 bases between them. Germline CDR1 KGHSH, CDR2 LQKENI. The length of the CDR3 is 14 residues. Using reference TRBV18 and TRBJ2-4 for the parts outside the CDR3, the full variable domain is NAGVMQNPRHLVRRRGQEARLRCSPMKGHSHVYWYRQLPEEGLKFMVYLQKENIIDESGMPKERFSAEFPKEGPSILRIQQVVRGDSAAYFCASSATGSKNIQYFGAGTRLSVL.

The chain joins TRBV28 to TRBJ1-2, with D unclear. V was pared by 3 bases and J by 0 bases, with 8 bases between. Germline V lookup: CDR1 MDHEN, CDR2 SYDVKM. This CDR3 comprises 14 residues. The CDR3 reads CASSFWGTNYGYTF. The CDR3 DNA follows: TGTGCCAGCAGTTTTTGGGGTACTAACTATGGCTACACCTTC.

This sequence joins TRBV7-8 and TRBJ2-3; D is uncertain. There are 12 residues in the CDR3. With 1 base removed from V and 10 bases from J, the gap between germline ends came to 9 bases. The germline CDR1 and CDR2 sequences are SGHVS and FQNEAQ. The DNA of the CDR3 is TGTGCCAGCAGCTTAGGGGGTGGGTCGCAGTATTTT. Amino acid sequence: CASSLGGGSQYF.

The J gene is TRBJ2-2, the V gene TRBV7-2, with 9 nucleotides matching TRBD1. Germline V gives CDR1 SGHTA, CDR2 FQGNSA. V lost 7 bases to trimming and J lost 4 bases; unmatched junction nucleotides: 10. The CDR3 covers 16 residues. This CDR3 is CASTFSGQGITGELFF. Written as DNA, the CDR3 is TGTGCCAGCACCTTCTCGGGACAGGGTATCACCGGGGAGCTGTTTTTT.

V and J are TRBV28 and TRBJ1-2; 8 nucleotides line up with TRBD1. V shed 6 bases and J 6 bases; nucleotides not matched to a gene: 12. Germline CDR1 reads MDHEN; CDR2 reads SYDVKM. This CDR3 region has 15 residues. The CDR3 nucleotides are TGTGCCAGCAGCCCCACGGCGACAGGGGAGAATGGCTACACCTTC. Translating it yields CASSPTATGENGYTF.

This clone appeared a few times. This chain joins TRBV4-1 and TRBJ1-3; D unclear. CDR3 length equals 18 residues. V shed 0 bases and J shed 0 bases, with 15 bases lying between them. CDR1 is MGHRA and CDR2 is YSYEKL in the germline V gene. CDR3 in DNA: TGCGCCAGCAGCCAAGATCAGGCAGACTCCAGCTCTGGAAACACCATATATTTT. Amino acids: CASSQDQADSSSGNTIYF.

V is TRBV6-2 or TRBV6-3 and J is TRBJ2-3; D may match TRBD1 or TRBD2 (7 bases each). The CDR3 sequence is 15 residues long. V gave up 2 bases and J gave up 6 bases, with 15 bases separating them. Germline V gene data show CDR1 as MNHEY and CDR2 as SVGEGT. The CDR3 DNA sequence: TGTGCCAGCAGTTACGATGGCAGGGGGGGGGATACGCAGTATTTT. Encoded protein: CASSYDGRGGDTQYF.

The rearrangement links TRBV5-1 to TRBJ1-2; no clear D gene. Trimming shortened V by 0 bases and J by 8 bases, and 14 bases separated the two germline ends. This CDR3 comprises 14 residues. The germline V gene has CDR1 SGHRS and CDR2 YFSETQ. The CDR3 reads CASSLEPDLEGYTF. The CDR3 nucleotides read TGCGCCAGCAGCTTGGAGCCCGATTTGGAGGGCTACACCTTC.

This clone occurred once. Written as DNA, the CDR3 is TGTGCCAGCAACAGACAGGGCGCGATCACCGGGGAGCTGTTTTTT. Its protein is CASNRQGAITGELFF. The gene calls are TRBV6-5 and TRBJ2-2, with TRBD1 identical over 7 bases. Germline CDR1 MNHEY, CDR2 SVGAGI. This CDR3 has 15 amino acids. V lost 7 bases and J lost 4; bases outside the gene matches: 9.

The chain recombines TRBV21-1 with TRBJ1-1. TRBV21-1 is tagged as a pseudogene. The CDR3 runs 16 residues. The CDR3 protein is CASSSFVRVFVTEAFF. The CDR3 region has the DNA TGTGCCAGCAGCAGCTTCGTTCGGGTTTTTGTGACTGAAGCTTTCTTT.

This clone was recorded once. The J gene is TRBJ1-5, the V gene TRBV27, with a weak D call TRBD1 (5 bases). The CDR3 totals 16 residues. In germline, CDR1 is MNHEY, CDR2 SMNVEV (reference sequence). Trimming cost V 4 bases and J 2 bases, with 15 bases left between them. CDR3 loop: CASSSPGRGGNQPQHF. Written as DNA, the CDR3 is TGTGCCAGCAGTTCCCCCGGTCGGGGCGGCAATCAGCCCCAGCATTTT.

The chain is built from TRBV2 and TRBJ1-5, with D perhaps matching TRBD1 (6 bases). The germline V gene encodes CDR1 SNHLY and CDR2 FYNNEI. V lost 4 bases and J lost 4, with 17 bases in between. This CDR3 contains 16 residues. CDR3 sequence reads: CASSGGQRYLNQPQHF. CDR3 nucleotide sequence: TGTGCCAGCAGTGGCGGACAGAGATACCTTAATCAGCCCCAGCATTTT.